This TCR beta chain was identified during a study of blood T cells in healthy people across ages. Primed by a sample-barcoded 5' primer and a J-beta primer mix, a second PCR proceeded for about 7 to 11 cycles. TCRdb reprocessed the 5' RACE reads with MiXCR, giving one entry per CDR3 protein. The data show under 750,000 distinct CDR3 sequences, more than 45% seen once. CDR3 size: 12 residues. Trimming shortened V by 5 bases and J by 8 bases, and 9 bases separated the two germline ends. CDR1 and CDR2 from the germline V gene are SGHTA and FQGNSA. The TCR originated in a man older than 75 in good health. Specimen: blood. The chain employs TRBV7-2 and TRBJ2-2; D gene ambiguous. The DNA for the CDR3 is TGTGCCAGCAGCCGAGCCCTTGGGGAGCTGTTTTTT. It yields the protein CASSRALGELFF.